The 18 T cell receptor beta chains listed next were all sequenced from one sample in a study of blood T cell repertoires in COVID-19. Using immunoSEQ multiplex PCR, the repertoire was profiled, and TCRdb retains in-frame clones only, with some absent. The sample records about 140,000 clones, roughly 80% being singletons. The sample comprised peripheral blood. Receptor source: a man in his fifties with acute or convalescent COVID-19.

CDR3 coding DNA: TGTGCCAGCAGCTGGGTGGGACAGGGGGTAAGAGGGGGCCAGCCCCAGCATTTT. Residues: CASSWVGQGVRGGQPQHF. The chain combines TRBV5-4 with TRBJ1-5; TRBD1 matches 11 bases. The V and J ends lost 3 bases and 7 bases, in that order; junction bases with no gene match: 15. In germline, CDR1 is SGHNT, CDR2 YYREEE (reference sequence). The CDR3 length is 18 residues.

The DNA for the CDR3 is TGTGCCAGCAGCGGGCGGGGTACGCAGTATTTT. Protein sequence: CASSGRGTQYF. The chain joins TRBV9 to TRBJ2-3; weak D call: TRBD2 (6 bases). The V end was cut by 3 bases, the J end by 8 bases, with 7 bases between. Germline loops: CDR1 SGDLS, CDR2 YYNGEE. The CDR3 is made up of 11 amino acids.

This clone was detected once. The chain couples TRBV5-1 to TRBJ1-3; TRBD1 aligns across 12 bases. The CDR3 extends over 14 amino acids. The V segment lost 7 bases and the J segment 4 bases; nucleotides outside the gene matches: 3. Germline CDR1 is SGHRS and CDR2 is YFSETQ. DNA for the CDR3: TGCGCCAGCGGGACAGGGGGCTTGGGAAACACCATATATTTT. Translating it yields CASGTGGLGNTIYF.

The V call is TRBV19, the J call TRBJ1-1; 7 positions agree with TRBD1. Trimming at V came to 6 bases and at J to 4 bases, leaving 8 bases not matched to a gene. CDR1 and CDR2 (germline): LNHDA, SQIVND (reference sequence). CDR3 length: 14 residues. This CDR3 is CASRWTGRLTEAFF. The CDR3 bases are TGTGCCAGTAGATGGACAGGCCGCCTCACTGAAGCTTTCTTT.

This clone was picked up many times. The sample contains more than one DNA sequence encoding this CDR3. The chain uses TRBV4-1 and TRBJ1-1, with D hard to call. The V gene lost 1 base and the J gene lost 5 bases, with 8 bases spanning the gap. Germline V gene sequence: CDR1 MGHRA, CDR2 YSYEKL. This CDR3 spans 13 amino acids. The CDR3 sequence is CASSQVSGTEAFF. In DNA form, the CDR3 reads TGCGCCAGCAGCCAAGTTTCGGGGACTGAAGCTTTCTTT.

The J gene is TRBJ2-7, the V gene TRBV10-3; 7 nucleotides line up with TRBD1. Germline lookup yields CDR1 ENHRY and CDR2 SYGVKD. V shed 2 bases and J 2 bases; nucleotides not matched to a gene: 3. The length of the CDR3 is 14 residues. The chain's CDR3 is CAISEVGQTYEQYV. The CDR3 nucleotides read TGTGCCATCAGTGAGGTGGGACAGACCTACGAGCAGTACGTC.

The chain uses TRBV19 and TRBJ1-1; D is perhaps TRBD1 (5 bases). CDR3 size: 12 residues. CDR1 is LNHDA, CDR2 SQIVND, per germline (reference sequence). Trimming took 7 bases from V and 11 from J, leaving 17 bases between them. CDR3 coding DNA: TGTGCCAGTACCCTGGGGCTTGGCTTCGCTTTCTTT. It codes for CASTLGLGFAFF.

This clone was counted a few times. The chain carries TRBV19 and TRBJ1-5; 10 nucleotides align to TRBD1. This CDR3 has 15 residues. J gave up 2 bases and V 6 bases, and 4 bases lay outside the gene matches. Germline lookup yields CDR1 LNHDA and CDR2 SQIVND (reference sequence). The CDR3 is CASSKTGGGNQPQHF. Written as DNA, the CDR3 is TGTGCCAGTAGCAAGACAGGGGGCGGCAATCAGCCCCAGCATTTT. The whole variable domain, filled in from reference TRBV19 and TRBJ1-5, reads DGGITQSPKYLFRKEGQNVTLSCEQNLNHDAMYWYRQDPGQGLRLIYYSQIVNDFQKGDIAEGYSVSREKKESFPLTVTSAQKNPTAFYLCASSKTGGGNQPQHFGDGTRLSIL.

This clone has more than one count but fewer than ten. V gene TRBV2 combines with J gene TRBJ1-4; 12 positions match TRBD1. Germline-derived CDR1 and CDR2 are SNHLY and FYNNEI. V was clipped by 7 bases and J by 7 bases; unmatched bases: 4. The CDR3 extends over 14 amino acids. Written as DNA, the CDR3 is TGTGCCAGCACCGGGGACAGGGGGCGTGAAAAACTGTTTTTT. It is translated as CASTGDRGREKLFF.

The J gene is TRBJ1-6, the V gene TRBV24-1; no firm D call. From germline, CDR1 is KGHDR and CDR2 SFDVKD. Trimming removed 12 bases at V and 3 bases at J, with 8 bases between. The CDR3 totals 12 residues. The CDR3 DNA sequence: TGTGCCGCCCGGAGCTATAATTCACCCCTCCACTTT. It translates to CAARSYNSPLHF.

This clone was found a few times. For the CDR3, the DNA is TGTGCCAGCGAGGGCGGCAGGAATGAAAAACTGTTTTTT. Protein product: CASEGGRNEKLFF. The V and J genes are TRBV2 and TRBJ1-4; D ambiguous. V was pared by 8 bases and J by 5 bases, with 12 bases between. CDR1 is SNHLY and CDR2 is FYNNEI in the germline V gene. The CDR3 length is 13 residues.

The CDR3 region is CASSRGTGGGNTEAFF. The CDR3 nucleotides read TGTGCCAGCAGTAGGGGGACAGGGGGTGGTAACACTGAAGCTTTCTTT. V and J are TRBV2 and TRBJ1-1, with 11 positions matching TRBD1. The V segment lost 5 bases and the J segment 2 bases; nucleotides outside the gene matches: 7. Per the germline V gene, CDR1 is SNHLY and CDR2 is FYNNEI. CDR3 length: 16 residues. The whole variable domain, filled in from reference TRBV2 and TRBJ1-1, reads EPEVTQTPSHQVTQMGQEVILRCVPISNHLYFYWYRQILGQKVEFLVSFYNNEISEKSEIFDDQFSVERPDGSNFTLKIRSTKLEDSAMYFCASSRGTGGGNTEAFFGQGTRLTVV.

The sample holds a few counts of this clone. The chain links TRBV11-3 to TRBJ2-7; TRBD1 agrees at 9 bases. J lost 7 bases, V lost 5 bases, and 15 bases had no gene match. The CDR3 consists of 16 residues. Germline CDR1 SGHNT, CDR2 YENEEA. The CDR3 is CASSPPPRDRVGEQYF. The CDR3 DNA reads as TGTGCCAGCAGCCCCCCTCCCCGGGACAGGGTTGGGGAGCAGTACTTC.

The chain uses TRBV19 and TRBJ1-2, with 9 bases that match TRBD1. CDR3 length: 13 residues. Germline CDR1 is LNHDA and CDR2 is SQIVND (reference sequence). The ends lost 6 bases at V and 8 bases at J; junction bases unmatched: 7. CDR3 DNA: TGTGCCAGTAGGGAAAGGACAGGGGACGGCTACACCTTC. It codes for CASRERTGDGYTF.

This chain uses TRBV5-1 with TRBJ1-2; D ambiguous. The CDR3 has 15 amino acids. Between the trimmed V and J ends, which lost 0 bases and 4 bases, there was a span of 13 bases. The germline V gene encodes CDR1 SGHRS and CDR2 YFSETQ. In DNA, the CDR3 is TGCGCCAGCAGCTTGGACGTGAGCGACGGCTATGGCTACACCTTC. It yields the protein CASSLDVSDGYGYTF.

V and J are TRBV27 and TRBJ2-3; a possible D gene is TRBD2 (6 bases). Looked up from germline, CDR1 is MNHEY and CDR2 is SMNVEV (reference sequence). V lost 2 bases and J 4 bases, leaving 13 bases between the germline ends. The CDR3 is made up of 15 amino acids. For the CDR3, the DNA is TGTGCCAGCAGTTTACTGGGAGGCCAGGCAGATACGCAGTATTTT. Translating gives CASSLLGGQADTQYF.

The chain employs TRBV19 and TRBJ1-2; 10 bases line up with TRBD1. The CDR3 spans 14 residues. Germline trimming cut 6 bases from V and 3 bases from J; bases unmatched to any gene: 4. Germline lookup yields CDR1 LNHDA and CDR2 SQIVND (reference sequence). The CDR3 coding sequence is TGTGCCAGTAGAGGGACAGGGGATGACTATGGCTACACCTTC. Amino acids: CASRGTGDDYGYTF.

The chain couples TRBV5-4 to TRBJ2-1; D is uncertain. The CDR3 extends over 14 amino acids. Per the germline V gene, CDR1 is SGHNT and CDR2 is YYREEE (reference sequence). V lost 0 bases, J lost 3 bases, and 7 bases lay in between. The chain's CDR3 is CASSLDTNYNEQFF. In nucleotides, the CDR3 is TGTGCCAGCAGCTTGGACACGAACTACAATGAGCAGTTCTTC. The entire variable domain, with the rest obtained from reference TRBV5-4 and TRBJ2-1, is as follows: ETGVTQSPTHLIKTRGQQVTLRCSSQSGHNTVSWYQQALGQGPQFIFQYYREEENGRGNFPPRFSGLQFPNYSSELNVNALELDDSALYLCASSLDTNYNEQFFGPGTRLTVL.